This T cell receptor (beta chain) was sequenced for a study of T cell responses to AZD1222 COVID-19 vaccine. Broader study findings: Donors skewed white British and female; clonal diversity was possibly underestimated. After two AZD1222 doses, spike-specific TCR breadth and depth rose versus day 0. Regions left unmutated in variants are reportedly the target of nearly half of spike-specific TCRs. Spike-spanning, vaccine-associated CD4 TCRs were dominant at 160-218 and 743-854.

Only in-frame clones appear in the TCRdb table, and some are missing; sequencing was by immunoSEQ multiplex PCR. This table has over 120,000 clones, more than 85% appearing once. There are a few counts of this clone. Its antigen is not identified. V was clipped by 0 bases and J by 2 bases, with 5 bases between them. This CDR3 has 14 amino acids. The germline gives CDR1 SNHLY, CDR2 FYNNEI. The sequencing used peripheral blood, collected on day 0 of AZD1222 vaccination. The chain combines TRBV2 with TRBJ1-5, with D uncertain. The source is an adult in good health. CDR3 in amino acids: CASSEAAGNQPQHF. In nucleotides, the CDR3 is TGTGCCAGCAGTGAAGCAGCAGGCAATCAGCCCCAGCATTTT.